One sample yielded the 15 T cell receptor beta chains listed below, sequenced in a study of T cells in narcolepsy. Generated by immunoSEQ multiplex PCR, the TCRdb table keeps only in-frame clones and is missing some. There are fewer than 40,000 clones in the sample; about four fifths occur only once, and 2% to 2.5% lies in the top ten. Sequencing was done on a sample of memory (CD45RA-) CD4+ T cells from blood. These receptor sequences come from a human donor in good health.

The J gene is TRBJ1-2, the V gene TRBV7-2; D may be TRBD1 (5 bases). The CDR3 spans 16 residues. Germline assignment: CDR1 SGHTA and CDR2 FQGNSA. Trimming cost V 3 bases and J 6 bases, with 20 bases left between them. As DNA, the CDR3 is TGTGCCAGCAGCTTCTATATCGTTCGGGGACTTGATGGCTACACCTTC. It yields the protein CASSFYIVRGLDGYTF. The variable domain in full, with the rest retrieved from reference TRBV7-2 and TRBJ1-2, is GAGVSQSPSNKVTEKGKDVELRCDPISGHTALYWYRQSLGQGLEFLIYFQGNSAPDKSGLPSDRFSAERTGGSVSTLTIQRTQQEDSAVYLCASSFYIVRGLDGYTFGSGTRLTVV.

This clone was detected only once. This rearrangement joins TRBV7-8 to TRBJ1-1; 8 bases align to TRBD1. Germline V gene sequence: CDR1 SGHVS, CDR2 FQNEAQ. This CDR3 contains 15 residues. With V trimmed by 5 bases and J by 6 bases, 11 bases remained unmatched. The CDR3 DNA reads as TGTGCCAGCAGCACTCCTACCGGGACAGGAGCTGAAGCTTTCTTT. This gives the protein CASSTPTGTGAEAFF.

CDR3 residues: CASSLGQGGEQPQHF. Here the CDR3 DNA reads TGCGCCAGCAGCTTGGGACAGGGGGGCGAACAGCCCCAGCATTTT. The chain uses TRBV5-1 and TRBJ1-5; 9 nucleotides agree with TRBD1. Trimming cost V 0 bases and J 7 bases; bases outside gene matches: 5. The CDR3 loop spans 15 amino acids. The germline CDR1 and CDR2 sequences are SGHRS and YFSETQ.

The rearrangement uses TRBV9 and TRBJ1-1, with unresolved D. The V end was cut by 0 bases, the J end by 6 bases, with 15 bases between. Germline V gene lookup returns CDR1 SGDLS and CDR2 YYNGEE. The CDR3 has 15 amino acids. The CDR3 loop reads CASSVGYGEIPEAFF. The CDR3 bases are TGTGCCAGCAGCGTAGGGTACGGGGAGATACCTGAAGCTTTCTTT.

The rearrangement uses TRBV5-1 and TRBJ2-5; 10 positions agree with TRBD2. The CDR3 sequence is 15 residues long. The V gene's germline CDR1 is SGHRS and CDR2 YFSETQ. V was pared by 3 bases and J by 7 bases, with 9 bases of the junction left unmatched. The CDR3 DNA reads as TGCGCCAGCAGCTGGACTAGCGGCGAGGTGGGGACCCAGTACTTC. It translates to CASSWTSGEVGTQYF.

This clone was detected only a few times. The chain has TRBV10-2 and TRBJ1-1; D might be TRBD1 (5 bases). The CDR3 spans 16 residues. The germline V and J ends were trimmed by 6 bases and 3 bases, with 20 bases remaining between them. Looked up from germline, CDR1 is WSHSY and CDR2 is SAAADI. The CDR3 nucleotides are TGCGCCAGCAGAGGGGACCTTGGGTCTTTGGACACTGAAGCTTTCTTT. It yields the protein CASRGDLGSLDTEAFF.

The chain carries TRBV6-6 and TRBJ2-5; D possibly corresponds to TRBD1 (5 bases). Germline V lookup: CDR1 MNHNY, CDR2 SVGAGI (reference sequence). Trimming removed 0 bases from V and 2 bases from J, with 7 bases in between. This CDR3 region has 14 residues. This CDR3 reads CASSYSTAQETQYF. CDR3 coding DNA: TGTGCCAGCAGTTACTCGACAGCTCAAGAGACCCAGTACTTC.

This chain uses TRBV9 with TRBJ2-5, with D possibly being TRBD2 (6 bases). CDR1 is SGDLS and CDR2 is YYNGEE in the germline V gene. CDR3 length: 14 residues. V was pared by 0 bases and J by 5 bases, with 11 bases between. Here the CDR3 DNA reads TGTGCCAGCAGCGTAGGAGGGGACTGGGAGACCCAGTACTTC. Translation gives CASSVGGDWETQYF.

The V call is TRBV5-1, the J call TRBJ1-5; 7 bases are a match to TRBD1. The V and J ends lost 0 bases and 5 bases, in that order; junction bases with no gene match: 2. The CDR3 totals 14 residues. Looked up from germline, CDR1 is SGHRS and CDR2 is YFSETQ. The CDR3 loop reads CASSLVRGDQPQHF. CDR3 sequence (DNA): TGCGCCAGCAGCTTGGTCAGGGGGGATCAGCCCCAGCATTTT. Full variable domain (rest looked up from reference TRBV5-1 and TRBJ1-5): KAGVTQTPRYLIKTRGQQVTLSCSPISGHRSVSWYQQTPGQGLQFLFEYFSETQRNKGNFPGRFSGRQFSNSRSEMNVSTLELGDSALYLCASSLVRGDQPQHFGDGTRLSIL.

The gene calls are TRBV10-1 and TRBJ2-2; D remains unclear. Germline assignment: CDR1 WNHNN and CDR2 SYGVQD (reference sequence). This CDR3 spans 12 amino acids. Trimming left V 5 bases short and J 3 bases short, with 4 bases between. CDR3 residues: CASSIDTGELFF. The CDR3 DNA is TGCGCCAGCAGTATAGACACCGGGGAGCTGTTTTTT.

A word on this clone: This specimen includes other DNA sequences encoding the same CDR3. This chain connects TRBV30 to TRBJ2-2; D not certain. Trimming cost V 2 bases and J 1 base, with 8 bases left between them. The V gene's germline CDR1 is GTSNPN and CDR2 SVGIG (reference sequence). There are 14 residues in the CDR3. The CDR3 reads CAWSQAVNTGELFF. The CDR3 DNA is TGTGCCTGGAGTCAGGCTGTGAACACCGGGGAGCTGTTTTTT.

This clone was detected a few times. This chain uses TRBV2 with TRBJ1-1, with unresolved D. CDR1 is SNHLY and CDR2 is FYNNEI in the germline V gene. The CDR3 spans 10 residues. Trimming stripped 6 bases from V and 7 bases from J, with 6 bases between. CDR3 sequence: CASRSREAFF. The DNA of the CDR3 is TGTGCCAGCAGGTCACGTGAAGCTTTCTTT.

This chain connects TRBV6-6 to TRBJ2-1; TRBD1 might be the D (5 bases). The V end was cut by 0 bases, the J end by 1 base, with 10 bases between. The CDR3 loop spans 16 amino acids. The V gene's germline CDR1 is MNHNY and CDR2 SVGAGI (reference sequence). This CDR3 reads CASSYSPRVSYNEQFF. The CDR3 DNA reads as TGTGCCAGCAGTTACTCTCCCAGGGTATCCTACAATGAGCAGTTCTTC.

This chain joins TRBV4-2 and TRBJ2-4; perhaps TRBD2 as D (5 bases). Germline loops: CDR1 LGHNA, CDR2 YNFKEQ. The CDR3 consists of 16 residues. V was clipped by 2 bases and J by 0 bases, with 11 bases between them. This chain's CDR3 is CASSQPGSLAKNIQYF. The DNA of the CDR3 is TGTGCCAGCAGCCAACCGGGATCCTTAGCCAAAAACATTCAGTACTTC.

CDR3 in DNA: TGCGCCAGCAGGGCGGGCAACACTGAAGCTTTCTTT. Residues: CASRAGNTEAFF. The gene calls are TRBV5-1 and TRBJ1-1; D remains unclear. With 5 bases removed from V and 2 bases from J, the gap between germline ends came to 7 bases. CDR1 is SGHRS, CDR2 YFSETQ, per germline. CDR3 length: 12 amino acids. Full variable domain (outside the CDR3, taken from reference TRBV5-1 and TRBJ1-1): KAGVTQTPRYLIKTRGQQVTLSCSPISGHRSVSWYQQTPGQGLQFLFEYFSETQRNKGNFPGRFSGRQFSNSRSEMNVSTLELGDSALYLCASRAGNTEAFFGQGTRLTVV.